This TCR beta chain came from a study of blood T cells in healthy people across ages. Approximately 9.7 milliliters was the volume of peripheral blood drawn from each donor. In this sample, this clonotype turned up a few times. Through a sample-barcoded 5' primer and a J-beta primer mix, a second PCR was run for roughly 7 to 12 cycles. Each cDNA molecule was tagged by a template-switch adaptor that had 12 random nucleotides. TCRdb reprocessed the 5' RACE reads via MiXCR and lists one record per CDR3 protein. The sample has 750,000 to 850,000 distinct CDR3 sequences, roughly 25% seen once. This CDR3 contains 15 residues. Trimming stripped 2 bases from V and 2 bases from J, with 11 bases between. Germline CDR1 MNHEY, CDR2 SVGEGT. The sample was also linked to a second study, of T cells of mothers and their children.

The source is a boy aged 5-17 years in good health. This rearrangement joins TRBV6-2 or TRBV6-3 to TRBJ2-3, with D perhaps matching TRBD1 or TRBD2 (5 bases each). The sample consisted of blood. The CDR3 protein is CASSYARDDTDTQYF. In DNA, the CDR3 is TGTGCCAGCAGTTACGCCAGGGACGACACAGATACGCAGTATTTT.